This T cell receptor (beta chain) was obtained from a study of PD-1 blockade in classical Hodgkin lymphoma. Relapses following autologous stem cell transplantation were seen in all patients, with brentuximab vedotin exposure varying. Sequencing used immunoSEQ multiplex PCR; TCRdb keeps in-frame clones, though not all of them. The sample yields some 150,000 clones, approximately 81% seen once. Comments on this clone: Its target is unknown.

The CDR3 sequence is 14 residues long. With 6 bases clipped from V and 5 bases from J, the junction kept 3 bases outside the gene matches. The germline V gene encodes CDR1 SGHTA and CDR2 FQGNSA. Study-wide points: Complete responders showed a baseline diversity that resembled the diversity of newly diagnosed patients. Sources of repertoire differences remain undefined, possibly disease activity or prior therapy.

The J gene is TRBJ2-3, the V gene TRBV7-2; TRBD2 matches at 12 bases. This receptor was obtained from a human donor with classical Hodgkin lymphoma. Sequencing was performed on peripheral blood mononuclear cells (PBMCs), taken before the second cycle of nivolumab. CDR3 nucleotides: TGTGCCAGCAGAGAGGGACTAGCGGGAGATACGCAGTATTTT. Amino acid sequence: CASREGLAGDTQYF.